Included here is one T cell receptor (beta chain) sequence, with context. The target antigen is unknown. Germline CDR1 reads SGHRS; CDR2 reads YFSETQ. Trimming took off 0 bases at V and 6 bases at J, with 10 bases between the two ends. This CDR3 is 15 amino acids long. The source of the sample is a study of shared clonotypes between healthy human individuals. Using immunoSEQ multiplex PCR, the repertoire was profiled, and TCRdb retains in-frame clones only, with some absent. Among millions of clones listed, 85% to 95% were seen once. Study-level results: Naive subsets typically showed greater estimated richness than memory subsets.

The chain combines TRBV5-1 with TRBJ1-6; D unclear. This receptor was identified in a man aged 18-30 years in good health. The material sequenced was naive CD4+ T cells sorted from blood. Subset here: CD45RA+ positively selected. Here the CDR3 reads CASSLDGKSNSPLHF. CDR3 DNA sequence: TGCGCCAGCAGCTTGGATGGGAAATCTAATTCACCCCTCCACTTT.